This T cell receptor (beta chain) is from a study of blood T cell repertoires in COVID-19. Study information: PBMCs, B-cell-depleted T cells, or T cells provided the cDNA or gDNA that made up the material.

This clone was observed a single time. Authors' data handling: Using reference gene primer amplification, nucleated cell counts were estimated. Clones were sequenced by immunoSEQ multiplex PCR, and TCRdb holds only the in-frame ones, with some missing. The V and J calls and clone size are taken from that table; D and trimming were inferred from the DNA. The sample holds approximately 250,000 clones, about nine tenths seen once. Per germline, CDR1 SEHNR and CDR2 FQNEAQ (reference sequence). V was pared by 5 bases and J by 6 bases, with 16 bases of the junction left unmatched. CDR3 length equals 17 residues. Recruitment covered 20 to 25 US areas and drew participants whose ages spanned roughly 18 to 89 years.

The source is a woman in her 30s with acute COVID-19. This chain joins TRBV7-9 and TRBJ1-2; 9 positions match TRBD1. Specimen: PBMCs or T cells enriched from blood (not recorded which). The CDR3 here is CASSTRDRDPRYDGYTF. The DNA for the CDR3 is TGTGCCAGCAGCACGCGGGACAGGGACCCTCGATACGATGGCTACACCTTC.